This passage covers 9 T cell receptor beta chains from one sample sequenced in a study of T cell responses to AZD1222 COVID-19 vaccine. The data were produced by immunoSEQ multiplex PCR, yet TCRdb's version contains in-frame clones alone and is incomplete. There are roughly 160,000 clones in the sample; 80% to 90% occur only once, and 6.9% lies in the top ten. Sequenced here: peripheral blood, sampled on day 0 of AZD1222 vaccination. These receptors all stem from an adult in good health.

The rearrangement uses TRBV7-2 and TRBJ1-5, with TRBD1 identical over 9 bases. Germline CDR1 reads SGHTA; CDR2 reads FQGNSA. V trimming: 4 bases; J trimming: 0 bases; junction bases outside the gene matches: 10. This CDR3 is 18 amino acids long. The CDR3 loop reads CASSSTGTGPYSNQPQHF. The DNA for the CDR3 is TGTGCCAGCAGCTCAACCGGGACAGGGCCTTATAGCAATCAGCCCCAGCATTTT.

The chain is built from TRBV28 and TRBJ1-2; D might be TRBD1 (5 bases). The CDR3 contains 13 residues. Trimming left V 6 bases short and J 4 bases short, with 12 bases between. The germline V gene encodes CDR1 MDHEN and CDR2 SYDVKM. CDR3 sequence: CASSREKVYGYTF. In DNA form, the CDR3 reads TGTGCCAGCAGCAGGGAAAAGGTCTATGGCTACACCTTC.

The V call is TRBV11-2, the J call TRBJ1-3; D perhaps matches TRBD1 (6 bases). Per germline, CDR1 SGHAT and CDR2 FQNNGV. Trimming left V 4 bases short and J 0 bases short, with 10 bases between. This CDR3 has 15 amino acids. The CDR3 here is CASSYTGNSGNTIYF. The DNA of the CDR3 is TGTGCCAGCAGCTACACAGGGAACTCTGGAAACACCATATATTTT.

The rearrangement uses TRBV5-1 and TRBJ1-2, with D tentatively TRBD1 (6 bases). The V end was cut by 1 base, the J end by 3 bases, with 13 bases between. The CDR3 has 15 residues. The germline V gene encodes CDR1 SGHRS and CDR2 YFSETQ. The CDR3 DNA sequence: TGCGCCAGCAGCTTGAATCCAGGGGACGACTATGGCTACACCTTC. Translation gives CASSLNPGDDYGYTF.

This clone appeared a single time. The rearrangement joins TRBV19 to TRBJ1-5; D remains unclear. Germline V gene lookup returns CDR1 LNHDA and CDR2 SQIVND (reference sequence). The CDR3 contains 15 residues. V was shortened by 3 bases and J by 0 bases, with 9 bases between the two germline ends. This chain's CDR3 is CASSMSVYSNQPQHF. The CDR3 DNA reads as TGTGCCAGTAGTATGTCAGTTTATAGCAATCAGCCCCAGCATTTT.

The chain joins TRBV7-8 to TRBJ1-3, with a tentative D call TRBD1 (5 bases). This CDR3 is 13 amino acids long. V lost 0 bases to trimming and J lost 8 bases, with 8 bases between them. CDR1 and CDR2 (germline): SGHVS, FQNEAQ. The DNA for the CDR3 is TGTGCCAGCAGCTTAGCAGGGGCGGACACCATATATTTT. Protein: CASSLAGADTIYF.

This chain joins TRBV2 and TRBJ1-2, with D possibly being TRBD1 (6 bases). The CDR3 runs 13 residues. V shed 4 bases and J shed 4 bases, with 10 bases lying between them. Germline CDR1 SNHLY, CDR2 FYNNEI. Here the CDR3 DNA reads TGTGCCAGCAGTGGCGGGGGGGCCTATGGCTACACCTTC. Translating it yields CASSGGGAYGYTF. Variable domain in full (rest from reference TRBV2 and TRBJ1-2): EPEVTQTPSHQVTQMGQEVILRCVPISNHLYFYWYRQILGQKVEFLVSFYNNEISEKSEIFDDQFSVERPDGSNFTLKIRSTKLEDSAMYFCASSGGGAYGYTFGSGTRLTVV.

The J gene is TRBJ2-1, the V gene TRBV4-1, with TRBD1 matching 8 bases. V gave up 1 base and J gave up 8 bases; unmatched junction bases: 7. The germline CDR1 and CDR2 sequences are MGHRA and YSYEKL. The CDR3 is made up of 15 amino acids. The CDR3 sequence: CASSQVRTGIHEQFF. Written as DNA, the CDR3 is TGCGCCAGCAGCCAAGTGAGGACAGGGATCCATGAGCAGTTCTTC.

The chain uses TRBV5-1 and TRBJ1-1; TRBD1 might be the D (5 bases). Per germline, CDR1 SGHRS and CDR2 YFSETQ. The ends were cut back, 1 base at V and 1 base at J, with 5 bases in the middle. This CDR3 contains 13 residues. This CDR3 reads CASSLQGNTEAFF. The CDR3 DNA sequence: TGCGCCAGCAGCTTGCAGGGGAACACTGAAGCTTTCTTT.